This T cell receptor (beta chain) comes out of a study of beta chain features in type 1 diabetes (dated by TCRdb to the late 2010s). As for the study more broadly: Patients and healthy donors did not differ in mean age, gender distribution, total cell number or subset yield. In the study, recently diagnosed type 1 diabetes patients and matched healthy donors were compared on the TCRB repertoires of their sorted circulating CD4+ T cell subsets. Regulatory and stem cell-like memory subsets were obtained from only 8 patients and about eight healthy donors, while naive and central memory subsets were obtained from all 28 donors. Across all samples, 90 million to 130 million sorted cells were examined, and cell number per subset correlated strongly with RNA yield.

This clone turned up a few times. The clone's antigen remains unknown. No quality values exist for individual bases; no much larger clone is one base distant. The entire isolated RNA was reverse transcribed using the High Capacity cDNA Reverse Transcription Kit, and thus expressed TCRB transcripts were sequenced. Deep immunoSEQ sequencing was applied to naive, central memory and regulatory T cell samples, giving an average of about 3.57 million total reads per sample. Sorted cells were lysed in RLT buffer, and RNA was extracted using DNase-treated RNeasy Micro or Mini kits according to cell number. Each cell subset was processed separately to prevent cross-contamination, with patient and healthy donor samples processed together. The immunoSEQ multiplex PCR was used to amplify TCRB sequences from cDNA, generating 87-bp fragments that spanned the CDR3 region. Amplicons were sequenced on the Illumina HiSeq platform. Per the source publication's procedure: Synthetic template baselines were used to correct PCR bias computationally, reads within Hamming distance 2 were collapsed, and singletons that could not be merged were discarded. Reads were aligned to IMGT to assign V, D and J genes, CDR3 length, and insertions or deletions at six rearrangement sites. Within each subset, clonotype counts were normalized to sorted cell number, after which true diversity and Gini coefficients were computed with the tcR R package. The overlap coefficient, calculated on TCRB nucleotide sequences, was used to quantify repertoire sharing. TCRdb mirrors the immuneACCESS table, restricted to in-frame sequences. Some clones are absent from its copies; in checked studies, under half trace to an unresolved V gene, and the reason for the others is unknown. D and trimming were read from the DNA, whereas the V and J calls and clone size are those reported in that table. In this sample the table shows about 210,000 clones, approximately 10% of which occur a single time. Approximately 1.3% of the sample comes from the top ten.

Each donor gave one peripheral blood draw, averaging approximately 110 mL, which was collected into heparinised tubes. A BD FACSAria II and a panel including CD45RO, CCR7, CD25, CD127, CD95 and CD27 were used to sort naive, central memory, regulatory and stem cell-like memory CD4+ T cells. A purity above 95% was achieved for all sorted populations. PBMCs were isolated right away by Lymphoprep density gradient centrifugation and were stained directly, without culture. To minimize batch effects, samples were stained and sorted in pairs, one healthy donor with one patient per experiment. The study at large found these results: Patients with type 1 diabetes made fewer insertions and deleted more nucleotides at VDJ recombination sites, implying thymic rearrangement abnormalities. Because cDNA rather than genomic DNA was sequenced, highly expressing activated cells could have been over-represented, although no difference in activation and CD3 levels was found between groups. HLA sub-analyses involved small numbers of individuals, so any influence of HLA type on TCRB rearrangement remained unresolved. Shorter templates might have been favored by PCR, but patient and control samples were amplified and corrected together, so both groups would have been affected equally by any skew. Naive, central memory and regulatory TCRB repertoires appeared more similar among patients than among healthy donors. Type 1 diabetes patients showed a moderate but significant shortening of TCRB CDR3 length in all four CD4+ subsets.

The sample comprised central memory CD4+ T cells from blood. The sequence came from a man younger than 35 in good health.

This receptor carries the CDR3 CSVDSGTGGFYEQYF. The sequenced DNA: TGCAGCGTTGATTCTGGGACAGGGGGATTCTACGAGCAGTACTTC. This sequence uses TRBV29-1 and TRBJ2-7; the central 11 bases match TRBD1. From the cysteine through the phenylalanine, the CDR3 covers 15 amino acids. Only the CDR3 portion is preserved as DNA: 45 bases, with reading frame beginning at the first base. Germline trimming amounts to 3 bases on V and 3 bases on J, with 7 as the count of junction bases outside the gene matches. Sequences SQVTM (CDR1) and ANQGSEA (CDR2) are obtained from the germline V gene.